The 11 T cell receptor beta chains in this list originate from one sample, sequenced in a study of blood T cell repertoires in COVID-19. Generated by immunoSEQ multiplex PCR, the TCRdb table keeps only in-frame clones and is missing some. The table shows roughly 260,000 clones, with 91% occurring only once. The sequenced sample consisted of peripheral blood. Source of these receptors: a young adult with COVID-19, enrolled during active disease.

The V call is TRBV5-1, the J call TRBJ2-3, with D possibly TRBD1 on 6 matching bases. The CDR3 length is 14 residues. V lost 1 base and J lost 15, with 21 bases in between. The germline gives CDR1 SGHRS, CDR2 YFSETQ. Written as DNA, the CDR3 is TGCGCCAGCAGCTTGCGAGCAGGGGACCCAACGCTTTATTTT. It codes for CASSLRAGDPTLYF.

The chain recombines TRBV5-1 with TRBJ2-3; 11 positions agree with TRBD2. The junction had 4 bases not matched to a gene; V was cut back by 4 bases and J by 0 bases. The CDR3 is made up of 16 amino acids. Germline CDR1 and CDR2: SGHRS and YFSETQ. In DNA form, the CDR3 reads TGCGCCAGCAGCCCGGGACTAGCGGTTAGCACAGATACGCAGTATTTT. Translated, it gives CASSPGLAVSTDTQYF.

This chain uses TRBV9 with TRBJ2-1; the D gene is possibly TRBD2 (5 bases). This CDR3 spans 13 amino acids. Looked up from germline, CDR1 is SGDLS and CDR2 is YYNGEE. V lost 0 bases, J lost 15 bases, and 16 bases lay in between. For the CDR3, the DNA is TGTGCCAGCAGCGTAGTACCAAGCGGCCCCGGGTTCTTC. This sequence encodes CASSVVPSGPGFF. Using reference TRBV9 and TRBJ2-1 for the parts outside the CDR3, the full variable domain is DSGVTQTPKHLITATGQRVTLRCSPRSGDLSVYWYQQSLDQGLQFLIQYYNGEERAKGNILERFSAQQFPDLHSELNLSSLELGDSALYFCASSVVPSGPGFFGPGTRLTVL.

The V call is TRBV6-1, the J call TRBJ1-1; no firm D call. The CDR3 covers 13 residues. Trimming took 3 bases from V and 1 from J, leaving 6 bases between them. Germline-derived CDR1 and CDR2 are MNHNS and SASEGT. CDR3 in DNA: TGTGCCAGCAGTGAGGGCAGGAACACTGAAGCTTTCTTT. Protein product: CASSEGRNTEAFF.

The chain recombines TRBV9 with TRBJ1-6; D not resolved. The CDR3 loop spans 15 amino acids. Germline V gene lookup returns CDR1 SGDLS and CDR2 YYNGEE. Trimming left V 0 bases short and J 7 bases short, with 11 bases between. The CDR3 nucleotides read TGTGCCAGCAGCGTAGGGCCAGAGGGCAATTCACCCCTCCACTTT. It is translated as CASSVGPEGNSPLHF.

V gene TRBV10-3 combines with J gene TRBJ1-1; unclear D gene. Germline V lookup: CDR1 ENHRY, CDR2 SYGVKD. The V and J ends lost 3 bases and 1 base respectively, with 6 bases between them. The CDR3 totals 13 residues. Here the CDR3 DNA reads TGTGCCATCAGTGACGCGCAGAACACTGAAGCTTTCTTT. Translated, it gives CAISDAQNTEAFF.

The chain is built from TRBV3-1 (or the pseudogene TRBV3-2) and TRBJ2-7; D call uncertain. Trimming removed 1 base at V and 4 bases at J, with 8 bases between. Germline V lookup: CDR1 LGHDT, CDR2 YNNKEL (reference sequence). CDR3 length: 13 amino acids. The CDR3 DNA is TGTGCCAGCAGCCAAGGCCTCGAGTACGAGCAGTACTTC. It encodes CASSQGLEYEQYF.

The gene calls are TRBV4-1 and TRBJ2-7, with D perhaps matching TRBD2 (6 bases). Germline V gene sequence: CDR1 MGHRA, CDR2 YSYEKL. V shed 4 bases and J shed 7 bases, with 23 bases lying between them. The length of the CDR3 is 16 residues. CDR3 residues: CASSPKGLALDGEQYF. CDR3 sequence (DNA): TGCGCCAGCAGCCCTAAAGGGCTAGCGCTAGACGGGGAGCAGTACTTC.

The chain uses TRBV15 and TRBJ2-3; 9 bases map to TRBD2. V shed 5 bases and J 6 bases; nucleotides not matched to a gene: 3. The germline V gene has CDR1 LNHNV and CDR2 YYDKDF (reference sequence). There are 13 residues in the CDR3. The CDR3 loop reads CATSWGLADTQYF. DNA for the CDR3: TGTGCCACCAGCTGGGGACTAGCCGATACGCAGTATTTT.

The chain is built from TRBV4-3 and TRBJ1-6; no firm D call. Germline loops: CDR1 LGHNA, CDR2 YSLEER. The CDR3 sequence is 14 residues long. V dropped 0 bases and J dropped 9 bases, with 9 bases sitting between them. The CDR3: CASSQDEGVSPLHF. CDR3 sequence (DNA): TGCGCCAGCAGCCAAGATGAAGGAGTTTCACCCCTCCACTTT.

The gene calls are TRBV4-1 and TRBJ1-1; weak D call: TRBD1 (6 bases). Trimming left V 0 bases short and J 1 base short, with 15 bases between. Germline V gene lookup returns CDR1 MGHRA and CDR2 YSYEKL. The CDR3 is 17 residues long. As DNA, the CDR3 is TGCGCCAGCAGCCAAGACATACAGGGTTTTGGGAACACTGAAGCTTTCTTT. Its translation is CASSQDIQGFGNTEAFF.